The clone carrying this T cell receptor (beta chain) was recorded many times. Time point: blood at routine non-recurrence follow-up after resection. The sequenced material consisted of unsorted whole RNA from tumor, nontumor lung or frozen PBMC. This sample is drawn from a study of spatial heterogeneity in lung cancer. Study information: Alpha-chain detections were consistently fewer than beta-chain detections among the sequences. The average count in raw reads for each unique TCR and UMI combination exceeded 9.5 appearances.

The presence of a unique molecular identifier marked each TCR cDNA molecule. TCRdb fed the 5' RACE reads into MiXCR, producing one record per CDR3 protein. The profile covers about 20,000 distinct CDR3 sequences, with more than 8.5% appearing a single time and 35% to 40% taken by the ten largest. The CDR3 spans 12 residues. Material: PBMCs, obtained at follow-up. The chain uses TRBV12-3 or TRBV12-4 and TRBJ2-2; tentatively, D is TRBD2 (6 bases). This receptor was obtained from a female donor with early-stage non-small cell lung cancer. The CDR3, as DNA: TGTGCGGGAGGAGGGTATCCCGGGGAGCTGTTTTTT. This sequence encodes CAGGGYPGELFF.